This T cell receptor beta chain was captured by sequencing in a study of blood T cell repertoires in COVID-19. Repertoires were generated with immunoSEQ multiplex PCR, while TCRdb's copy carries only in-frame clones and drops some. In the table there are roughly 170,000 clones, approximately 80% of which are singletons. Germline V gene lookup returns CDR1 MNHEY and CDR2 SVGAGI. There are 16 residues in the CDR3. Trimming cost V 0 bases and J 7 bases, with 15 bases left between them. The sequence came from a middle-aged man who had recovered from COVID-19. Sequenced sample: PBMCs or T cells enriched from blood (not recorded which). The V gene is TRBV6-5, the J gene TRBJ1-4; D possibly corresponds to TRBD1 (5 bases). The CDR3 here is CASSYSSAGGAEKLFF. The CDR3 coding sequence is TGTGCCAGCAGTTACTCGTCCGCAGGAGGGGCTGAAAAACTGTTTTTT.